This T cell receptor beta chain was retrieved from a study of T-cell reconstitution after alpha-beta-depleted transplantation in children (dated by TCRdb to the mid-2010s). General notes on the study: The study quantitatively tracked T-cell immune reconstitution after TCRalphabeta/CD19-depleted allogeneic hematopoietic cell transplantation in children using TCR repertoire profiling.

The germline ends are 10 bases apart after V is trimmed by 4 bases and J by 1 base. CDR3 length: 14 amino acids, cysteine to phenylalanine. The sequence is cut down to CDR3 DNA, 42 bases in frame from base 1. According to the germline V gene, CDR1 reads LGHNA and CDR2 reads YSLEER. Library prep was done by PCR. Instrument on record: Illumina HiSeq 2500. TCR libraries were prepared with molecular barcoding, using unique molecular identifiers to normalize TCRbeta repertoire quantification. The raw public data were reprocessed by TCRdb itself: fastp quality trimming at Q25, MiXCR clonotype calling, in-frame beta chains only. Each entry is one CDR3 protein sequence, shown with its most common DNA and genes. Across this sample there are about 16,000 distinct CDR3 sequences, with around 7.7% seen only once. 36% of the sample is held by the ten biggest clonotypes. What this sample's time point label stands for: day 60 (about 2 months) after transplantation. The sample's treatment or condition label, decoded: allogeneic hematopoietic cell transplantation with graft depleted of TCRalphabeta T cells and CD19 B cells. The children who served as transplant recipients had been given grafts of TCRalphabeta/CD19-depleted allogeneic hematopoietic cells.

Summary of the overall study and its limitations: In some patients, high TCRbeta diversity at day 60 was attributed to recipient T cells and intrathymic progenitors that had survived conditioning. The apparently early alphabetaT-cell count recovery about two months after transplant was reportedly dependent on only several hundred rapidly expanded clones derived from non-depleted graft cells. Over the following months the frequencies of hyperexpanded clones went down, and after one year T-cell counts and TCRbeta diversity were mostly credited to newly produced T cells.

About this clonotype itself: What this receptor recognizes is not known. No base-level quality is on record; no much larger clone is a single base apart.

The sequence derives from a boy under two years old who had a stem cell transplant for Wiskott-Aldrich syndrome, so the T cells may come from the graft donor. The chain is encoded by TRBV4-3 joined to TRBJ1-1, with the D segment identity uncertain. The specimen was PBMCs, mostly from graft donor cells, collected 60 days after TCRalphabeta/CD19-depleted stem cell transplant. The DNA reads as follows: TGCGCCAGCAGCCCCGACGAGGGGAACACTGAAGCTTTCTTT. This gives the protein CASSPDEGNTEAFF.